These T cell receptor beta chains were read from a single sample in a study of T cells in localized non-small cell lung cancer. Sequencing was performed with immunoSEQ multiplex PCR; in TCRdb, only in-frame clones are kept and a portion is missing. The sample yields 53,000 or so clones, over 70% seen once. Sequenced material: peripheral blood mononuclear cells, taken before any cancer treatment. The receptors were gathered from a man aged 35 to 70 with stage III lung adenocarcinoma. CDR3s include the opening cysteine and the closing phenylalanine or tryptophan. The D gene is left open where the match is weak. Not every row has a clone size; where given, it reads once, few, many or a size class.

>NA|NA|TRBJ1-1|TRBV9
TGTGCCAGCAGCGACCCGACAGATACAACGAACACTGAAGCTTTCTTT
CASSDPTDTTNTEAFF
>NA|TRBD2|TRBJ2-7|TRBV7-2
TGTGCCAGCAGCCGAGCGGGAGGAGACTACGAGCAGTACTTC
CASSRAGGDYEQYF
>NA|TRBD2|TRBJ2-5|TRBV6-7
TGTGCCAGCAGTTACTGCGGGGGGGAGGCAGAGACCCAGTACTTC
CASSYCGGEAETQYF
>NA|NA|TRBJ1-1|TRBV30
TGTGCCTGGAGTATTGGCAGGGAAGCTTTCTTT
CAWSIGREAFF
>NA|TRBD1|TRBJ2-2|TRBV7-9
TGTGCCAGCAGCTTAGTGGGGACAGGTGTTAACACCGGGGAGCTGTTTTTT
CASSLVGTGVNTGELFF
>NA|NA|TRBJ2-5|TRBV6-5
TGTGCCAGCAGTTATTTACCGGGGGAGACCCAGTACTTC
CASSYLPGETQYF
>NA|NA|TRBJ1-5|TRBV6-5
TGTGCCAGCAGCCTCCGGGACAGCAATCAGCCCCAGCATTTT
CASSLRDSNQPQHF
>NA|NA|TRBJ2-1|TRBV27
TGTGCCAGCAGCTTGACGGTGGAACCGGGACCCACCCTCTCCTACAATGAGCAGTTCTTC
CASSLTVEPGPTLSYNEQFF
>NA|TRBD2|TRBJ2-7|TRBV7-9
TGTGCCAGCAGCTTAGAGGTAGCGGGAGACTACGAGCAGTACTTC
CASSLEVAGDYEQYF
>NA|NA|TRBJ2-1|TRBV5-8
TGTGCCAGCAGCACCGGGACTTCCACAGGGGAGCAGTTCTTC
CASSTGTSTGEQFF
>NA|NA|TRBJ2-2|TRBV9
TGTGCCACCTCGAAAGGTCTCAACACCGGGGAGCTGTTTTTT
CATSKGLNTGELFF
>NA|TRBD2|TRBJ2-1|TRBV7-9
TGTGCCAGCAGCATTGATAGCGGGACCCATGAGCAGTTCTTC
CASSIDSGTHEQFF
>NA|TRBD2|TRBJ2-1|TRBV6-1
TGTGCCAGCAGTGCCGCGGGGGGACCTCCCTACAATGAGCAGTTCTTC
CASSAAGGPPYNEQFF
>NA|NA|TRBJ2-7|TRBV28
TGTGCCACCAGCCAGACTCGGAGCTCCTACGAGCAGTACTTC
CATSQTRSSYEQYF
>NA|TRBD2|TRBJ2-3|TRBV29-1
TGCAGCACAAAGGGACTAGCGGGAGCAGATACGCAGTATTTT
CSTKGLAGADTQYF
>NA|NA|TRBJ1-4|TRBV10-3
TGTGCCATCCGGGATACAAATGAAAAACTGTTTTTT
CAIRDTNEKLFF
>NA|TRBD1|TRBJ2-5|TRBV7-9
TGTGCCAGCGGCCGACAGGGGCAGTACTTC
CASGRQGQYF
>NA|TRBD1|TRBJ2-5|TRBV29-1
TGCAGCGTTGCGGGACAGATACAAGAGACCCAGTACTTC
CSVAGQIQETQYF
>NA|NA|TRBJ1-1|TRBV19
TGTGCCAGTAGTATTTCCAAAAGGCGCTCCGGTGAAGCTTTCTTT
CASSISKRRSGEAFF
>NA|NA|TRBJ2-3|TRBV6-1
TGTGCCAGCAGTGAAAACGGTCGGAACACAGATACGCAGTATTTT
CASSENGRNTDTQYF
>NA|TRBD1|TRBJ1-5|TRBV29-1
TGCAGCGTTGCCGACAGGGCTGGCAATCAGCCCCAGCATTTT
CSVADRAGNQPQHF
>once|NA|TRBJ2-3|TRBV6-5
TGTGCCAGCAGTTACTCGTTCGGGGAGGATACGCAGTATTTT
CASSYSFGEDTQYF
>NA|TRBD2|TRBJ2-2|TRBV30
TGTGCCTGGAGTTTGTCATACACTAGCGGGAGTGAAACCGGGGAGCTGTTTTTT
CAWSLSYTSGSETGELFF
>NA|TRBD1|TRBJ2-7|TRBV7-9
TGTGCCAGCAGCTCTCAAGGGGACAGAAACGAGCAGTACTTC
CASSSQGDRNEQYF
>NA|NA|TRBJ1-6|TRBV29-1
TGCATCACGGGGACGACAGTTAATAATTCACCCCTCCACTTT
CITGTTVNNSPLHF